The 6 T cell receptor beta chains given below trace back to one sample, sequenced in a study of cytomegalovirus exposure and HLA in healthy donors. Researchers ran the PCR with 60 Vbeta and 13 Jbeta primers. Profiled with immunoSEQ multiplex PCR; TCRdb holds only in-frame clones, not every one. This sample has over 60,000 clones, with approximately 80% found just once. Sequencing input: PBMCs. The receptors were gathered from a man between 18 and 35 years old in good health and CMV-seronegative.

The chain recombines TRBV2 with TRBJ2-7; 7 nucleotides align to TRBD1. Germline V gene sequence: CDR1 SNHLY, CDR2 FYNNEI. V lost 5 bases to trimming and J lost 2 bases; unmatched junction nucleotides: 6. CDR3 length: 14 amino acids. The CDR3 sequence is CASSPDRVTYEQYF. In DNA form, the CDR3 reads TGTGCCAGCAGTCCTGACAGGGTAACCTACGAGCAGTACTTC. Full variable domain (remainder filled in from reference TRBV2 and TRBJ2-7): EPEVTQTPSHQVTQMGQEVILRCVPISNHLYFYWYRQILGQKVEFLVSFYNNEISEKSEIFDDQFSVERPDGSNFTLKIRSTKLEDSAMYFCASSPDRVTYEQYFGPGTRLTVT.

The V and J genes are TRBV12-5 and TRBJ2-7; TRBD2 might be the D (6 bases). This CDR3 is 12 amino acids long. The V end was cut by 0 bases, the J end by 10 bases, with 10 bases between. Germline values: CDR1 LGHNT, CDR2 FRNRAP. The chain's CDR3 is CASGLVPAGQYV. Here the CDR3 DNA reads TGTGCTAGTGGTTTGGTACCAGCGGGTCAGTACGTC.

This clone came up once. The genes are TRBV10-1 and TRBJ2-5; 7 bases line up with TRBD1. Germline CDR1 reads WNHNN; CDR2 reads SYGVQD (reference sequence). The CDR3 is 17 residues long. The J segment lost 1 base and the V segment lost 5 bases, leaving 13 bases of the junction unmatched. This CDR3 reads CASSRGLTGASQETQYF. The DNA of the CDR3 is TGCGCCAGCAGTCGAGGACTTACAGGGGCCTCCCAAGAGACCCAGTACTTC.

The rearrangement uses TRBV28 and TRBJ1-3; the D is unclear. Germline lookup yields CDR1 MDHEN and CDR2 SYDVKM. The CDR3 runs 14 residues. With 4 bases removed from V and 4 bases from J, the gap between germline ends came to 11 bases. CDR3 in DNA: TGTGCCAGCAGTTCCCCTTCCGTGGGAAACACCATATATTTT. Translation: CASSSPSVGNTIYF.

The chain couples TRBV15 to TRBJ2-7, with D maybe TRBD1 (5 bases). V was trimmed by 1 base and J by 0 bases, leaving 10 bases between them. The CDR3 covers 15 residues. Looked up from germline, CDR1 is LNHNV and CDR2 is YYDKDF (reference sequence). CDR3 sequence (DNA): TGTGCCACCAGCAGAGCCCTAGACAGCTCCTACGAGCAGTACTTC. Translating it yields CATSRALDSSYEQYF.

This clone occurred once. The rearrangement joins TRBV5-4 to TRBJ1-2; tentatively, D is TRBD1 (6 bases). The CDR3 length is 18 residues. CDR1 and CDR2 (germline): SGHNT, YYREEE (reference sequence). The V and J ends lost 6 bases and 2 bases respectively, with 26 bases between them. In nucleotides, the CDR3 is TGTGCCAGCACCTCAGGGGCCGGGACCGCGGTAGGCAACTATGGCTACACCTTC. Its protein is CASTSGAGTAVGNYGYTF.